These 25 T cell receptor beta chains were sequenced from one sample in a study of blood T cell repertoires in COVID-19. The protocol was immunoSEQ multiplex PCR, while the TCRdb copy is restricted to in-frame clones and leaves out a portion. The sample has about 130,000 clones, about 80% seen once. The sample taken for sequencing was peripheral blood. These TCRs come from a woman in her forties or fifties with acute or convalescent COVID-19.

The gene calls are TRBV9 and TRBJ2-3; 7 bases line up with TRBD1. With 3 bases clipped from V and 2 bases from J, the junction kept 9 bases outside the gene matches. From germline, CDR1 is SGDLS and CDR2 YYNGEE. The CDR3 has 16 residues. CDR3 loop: CASSARQGTITDTQYF. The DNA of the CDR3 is TGTGCCAGCAGCGCGAGACAGGGAACTATCACAGATACGCAGTATTTT.

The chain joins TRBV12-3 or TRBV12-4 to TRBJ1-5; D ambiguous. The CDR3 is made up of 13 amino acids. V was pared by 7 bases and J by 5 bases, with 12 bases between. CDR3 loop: CASTSERYQPQHF. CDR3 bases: TGTGCCAGCACCAGTGAGCGGTATCAGCCCCAGCATTTT.

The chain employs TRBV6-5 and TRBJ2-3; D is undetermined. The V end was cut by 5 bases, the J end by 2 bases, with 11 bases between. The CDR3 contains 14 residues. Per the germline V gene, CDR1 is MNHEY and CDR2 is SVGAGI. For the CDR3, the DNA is TGTGCCAGCAGTACCGCTGAGGCCACAGATACGCAGTATTTT. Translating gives CASSTAEATDTQYF.

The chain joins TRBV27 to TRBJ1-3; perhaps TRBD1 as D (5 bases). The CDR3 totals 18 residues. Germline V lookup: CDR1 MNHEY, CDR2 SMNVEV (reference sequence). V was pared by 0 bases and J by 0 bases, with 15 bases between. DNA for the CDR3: TGTGCCAGCAGTTTATCGGGCCCCCGGGGGTCCTCTGGAAACACCATATATTTT. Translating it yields CASSLSGPRGSSGNTIYF.

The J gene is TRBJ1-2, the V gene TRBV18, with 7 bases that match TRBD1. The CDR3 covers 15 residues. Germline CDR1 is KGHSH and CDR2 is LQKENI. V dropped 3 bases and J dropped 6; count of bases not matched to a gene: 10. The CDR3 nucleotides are TGTGCCAGCTCACCTGACCTCGACAGGGTTGATGGCTACACCTTC. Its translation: CASSPDLDRVDGYTF.

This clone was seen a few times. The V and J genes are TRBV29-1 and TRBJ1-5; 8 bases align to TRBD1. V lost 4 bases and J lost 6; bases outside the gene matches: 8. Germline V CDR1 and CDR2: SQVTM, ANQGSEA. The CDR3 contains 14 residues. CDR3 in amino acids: CSVGTGIGGQPQHF. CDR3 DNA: TGCAGCGTTGGGACAGGGATTGGGGGTCAGCCCCAGCATTTT.

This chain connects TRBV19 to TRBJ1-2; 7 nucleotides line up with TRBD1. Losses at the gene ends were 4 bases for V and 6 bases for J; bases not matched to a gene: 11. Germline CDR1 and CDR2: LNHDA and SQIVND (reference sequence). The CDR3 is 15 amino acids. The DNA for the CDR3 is TGTGCCAGTAGTAGATTACAGGGGCCTGGGGATGGCTACACCTTC. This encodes CASSRLQGPGDGYTF.

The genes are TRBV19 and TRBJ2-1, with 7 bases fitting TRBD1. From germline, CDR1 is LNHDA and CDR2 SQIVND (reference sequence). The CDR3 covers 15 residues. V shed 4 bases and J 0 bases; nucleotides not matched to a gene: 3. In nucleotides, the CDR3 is TGTGCCAGTAGTAGACAGGGCACCTCCTACAATGAGCAGTTCTTC. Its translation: CASSRQGTSYNEQFF.

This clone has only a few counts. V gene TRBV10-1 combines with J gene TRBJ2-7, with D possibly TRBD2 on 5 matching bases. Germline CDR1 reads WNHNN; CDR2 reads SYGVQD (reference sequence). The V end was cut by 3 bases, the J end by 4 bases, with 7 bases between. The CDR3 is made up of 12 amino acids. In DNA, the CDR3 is TGCGCCAGCAGTGAACGGGGATACGAGCAGTACTTC. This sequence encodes CASSERGYEQYF.

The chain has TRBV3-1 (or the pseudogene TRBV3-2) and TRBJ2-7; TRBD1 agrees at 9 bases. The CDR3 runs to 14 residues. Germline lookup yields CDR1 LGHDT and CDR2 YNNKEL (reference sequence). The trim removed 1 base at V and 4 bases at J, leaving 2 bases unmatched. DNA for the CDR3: TGTGCCAGCAGCCAAGGGACAGGGGCGTACGAGCAGTACTTC. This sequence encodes CASSQGTGAYEQYF.

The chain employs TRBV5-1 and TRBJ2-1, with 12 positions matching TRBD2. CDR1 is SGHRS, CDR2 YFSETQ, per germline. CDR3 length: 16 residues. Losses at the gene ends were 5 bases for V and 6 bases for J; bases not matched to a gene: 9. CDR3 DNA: TGCGCCAGCAGATCTTCGACTAGCGGGGGCCTCAATGAGCAGTTCTTC. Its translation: CASRSSTSGGLNEQFF.

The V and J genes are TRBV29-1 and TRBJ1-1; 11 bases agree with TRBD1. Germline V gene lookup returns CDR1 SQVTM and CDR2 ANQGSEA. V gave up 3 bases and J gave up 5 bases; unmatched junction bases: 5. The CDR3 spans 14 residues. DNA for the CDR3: TGCAGCGTTGACTCGGACAGGGGGCGAACTGAAGCTTTCTTT. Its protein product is CSVDSDRGRTEAFF.

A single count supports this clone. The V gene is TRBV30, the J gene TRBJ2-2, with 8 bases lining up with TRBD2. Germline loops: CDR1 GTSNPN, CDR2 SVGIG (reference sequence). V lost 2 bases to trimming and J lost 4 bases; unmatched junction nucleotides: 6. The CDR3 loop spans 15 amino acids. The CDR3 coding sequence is TGTGCCTGGAGTTGGGGCGGGGGGAGCACCGGGGAGCTGTTTTTT. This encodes CAWSWGGGSTGELFF. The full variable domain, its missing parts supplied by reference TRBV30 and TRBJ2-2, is SQTIHQWPATLVQPVGSPLSLECTVEGTSNPNLYWYRQAAGRGLQLLFYSVGIGQISSEVPQNLSASRPQDRQFILSSKKLLLSDSGFYLCAWSWGGGSTGELFFGEGSRLTVL.

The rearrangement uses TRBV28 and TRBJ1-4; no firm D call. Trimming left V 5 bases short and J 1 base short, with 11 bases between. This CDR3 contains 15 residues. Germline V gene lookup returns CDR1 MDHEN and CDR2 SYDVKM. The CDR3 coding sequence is TGTGCCAGCAGTCCTCTGGGCAGAACTAATGAAAAACTGTTTTTT. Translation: CASSPLGRTNEKLFF.

In DNA form, the CDR3 reads TGTGCCAGCATAGGACAGGCAGGGGGCTACACCTTC. Protein product: CASIGQAGGYTF. This chain links TRBV12-3 or TRBV12-4 with TRBJ1-2; 7 bases match TRBD1. Trimming removed 7 bases from V and 8 bases from J; junction bases left unmatched: 7. The CDR3 extends over 12 amino acids.

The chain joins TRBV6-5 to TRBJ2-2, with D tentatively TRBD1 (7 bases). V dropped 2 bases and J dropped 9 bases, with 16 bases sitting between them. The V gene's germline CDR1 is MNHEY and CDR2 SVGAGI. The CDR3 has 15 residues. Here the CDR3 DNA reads TGTGCCAGCAGTTACGGGCAGGGGGGCATCCGGGAGCTGTTTTTT. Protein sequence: CASSYGQGGIRELFF.

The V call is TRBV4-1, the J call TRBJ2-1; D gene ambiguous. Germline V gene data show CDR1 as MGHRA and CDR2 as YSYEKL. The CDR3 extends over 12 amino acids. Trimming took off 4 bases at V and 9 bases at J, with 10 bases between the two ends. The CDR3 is CASSPMVGEQFF. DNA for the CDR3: TGCGCCAGCAGCCCAATGGTCGGTGAGCAGTTCTTC.

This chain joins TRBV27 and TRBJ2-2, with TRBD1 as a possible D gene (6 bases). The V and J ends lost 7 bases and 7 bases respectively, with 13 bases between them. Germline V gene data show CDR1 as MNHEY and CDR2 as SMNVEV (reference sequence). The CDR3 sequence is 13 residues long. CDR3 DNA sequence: TGTGCCAGCACCACAGGGTTCAACGGGGAGCTGTTTTTT. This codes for CASTTGFNGELFF.

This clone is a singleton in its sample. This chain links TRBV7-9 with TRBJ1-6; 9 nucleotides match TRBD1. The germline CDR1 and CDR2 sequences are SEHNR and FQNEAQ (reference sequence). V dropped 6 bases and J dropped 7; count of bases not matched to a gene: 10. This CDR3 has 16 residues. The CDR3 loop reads CASRIEGQGRNSPLHF. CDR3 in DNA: TGTGCCAGCAGGATAGAGGGACAGGGTCGGAATTCACCCCTCCACTTT. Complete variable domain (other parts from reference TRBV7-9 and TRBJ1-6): DTGVSQNPRHKITKRGQNVTFRCDPISEHNRLYWYRQTLGQGPEFLTYFQNEAQLEKSRLLSDRFSAERPKGSFSTLEIQRTEQGDSAMYLCASRIEGQGRNSPLHFGNGTRLTVT.

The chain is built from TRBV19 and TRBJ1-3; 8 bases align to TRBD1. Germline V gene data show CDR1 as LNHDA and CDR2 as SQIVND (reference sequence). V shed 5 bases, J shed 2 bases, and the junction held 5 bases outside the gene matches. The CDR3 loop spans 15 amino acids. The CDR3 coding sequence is TGTGCCAGTAGTCCCCGGACAGGGACTGGAAACACCATATATTTT. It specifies CASSPRTGTGNTIYF.

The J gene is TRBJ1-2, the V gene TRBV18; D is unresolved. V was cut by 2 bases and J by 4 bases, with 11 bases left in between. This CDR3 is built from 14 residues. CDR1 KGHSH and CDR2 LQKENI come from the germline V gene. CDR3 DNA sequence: TGTGCCAGCTCACCAGACATGAGCTTCTATGGCTACACCTTC. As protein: CASSPDMSFYGYTF.

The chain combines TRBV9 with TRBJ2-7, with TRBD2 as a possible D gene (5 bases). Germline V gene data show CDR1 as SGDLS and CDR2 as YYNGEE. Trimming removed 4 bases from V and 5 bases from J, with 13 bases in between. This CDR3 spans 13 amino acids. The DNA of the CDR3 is TGTGCCAGCAGCTCCGGGTCGGGGAACGAGCAGTACTTC. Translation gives CASSSGSGNEQYF.

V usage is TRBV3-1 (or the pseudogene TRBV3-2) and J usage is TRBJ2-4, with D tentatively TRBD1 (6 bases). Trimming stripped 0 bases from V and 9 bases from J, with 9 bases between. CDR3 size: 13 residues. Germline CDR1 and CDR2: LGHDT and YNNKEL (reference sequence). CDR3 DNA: TGTGCCAGCAGCCAAGAGATAGGGGGCATTCAGTACTTC. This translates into CASSQEIGGIQYF.

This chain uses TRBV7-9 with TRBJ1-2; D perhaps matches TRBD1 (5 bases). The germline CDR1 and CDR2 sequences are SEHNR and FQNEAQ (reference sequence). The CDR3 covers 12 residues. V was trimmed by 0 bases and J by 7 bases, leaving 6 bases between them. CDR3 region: CASSLAQGGYTF. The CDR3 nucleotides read TGTGCCAGCAGCTTAGCGCAGGGTGGCTACACCTTC. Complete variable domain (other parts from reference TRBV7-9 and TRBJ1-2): DTGVSQNPRHKITKRGQNVTFRCDPISEHNRLYWYRQTLGQGPEFLTYFQNEAQLEKSRLLSDRFSAERPKGSFSTLEIQRTEQGDSAMYLCASSLAQGGYTFGSGTRLTVV.

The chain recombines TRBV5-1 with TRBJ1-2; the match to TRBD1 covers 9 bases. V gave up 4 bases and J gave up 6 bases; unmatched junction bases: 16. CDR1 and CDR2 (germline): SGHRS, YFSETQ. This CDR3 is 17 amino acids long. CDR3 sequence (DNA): TGCGCCAGCAGCCCCGGGACAGGGCTGGAGGGTGAAAATGGCTACACCTTC. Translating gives CASSPGTGLEGENGYTF.